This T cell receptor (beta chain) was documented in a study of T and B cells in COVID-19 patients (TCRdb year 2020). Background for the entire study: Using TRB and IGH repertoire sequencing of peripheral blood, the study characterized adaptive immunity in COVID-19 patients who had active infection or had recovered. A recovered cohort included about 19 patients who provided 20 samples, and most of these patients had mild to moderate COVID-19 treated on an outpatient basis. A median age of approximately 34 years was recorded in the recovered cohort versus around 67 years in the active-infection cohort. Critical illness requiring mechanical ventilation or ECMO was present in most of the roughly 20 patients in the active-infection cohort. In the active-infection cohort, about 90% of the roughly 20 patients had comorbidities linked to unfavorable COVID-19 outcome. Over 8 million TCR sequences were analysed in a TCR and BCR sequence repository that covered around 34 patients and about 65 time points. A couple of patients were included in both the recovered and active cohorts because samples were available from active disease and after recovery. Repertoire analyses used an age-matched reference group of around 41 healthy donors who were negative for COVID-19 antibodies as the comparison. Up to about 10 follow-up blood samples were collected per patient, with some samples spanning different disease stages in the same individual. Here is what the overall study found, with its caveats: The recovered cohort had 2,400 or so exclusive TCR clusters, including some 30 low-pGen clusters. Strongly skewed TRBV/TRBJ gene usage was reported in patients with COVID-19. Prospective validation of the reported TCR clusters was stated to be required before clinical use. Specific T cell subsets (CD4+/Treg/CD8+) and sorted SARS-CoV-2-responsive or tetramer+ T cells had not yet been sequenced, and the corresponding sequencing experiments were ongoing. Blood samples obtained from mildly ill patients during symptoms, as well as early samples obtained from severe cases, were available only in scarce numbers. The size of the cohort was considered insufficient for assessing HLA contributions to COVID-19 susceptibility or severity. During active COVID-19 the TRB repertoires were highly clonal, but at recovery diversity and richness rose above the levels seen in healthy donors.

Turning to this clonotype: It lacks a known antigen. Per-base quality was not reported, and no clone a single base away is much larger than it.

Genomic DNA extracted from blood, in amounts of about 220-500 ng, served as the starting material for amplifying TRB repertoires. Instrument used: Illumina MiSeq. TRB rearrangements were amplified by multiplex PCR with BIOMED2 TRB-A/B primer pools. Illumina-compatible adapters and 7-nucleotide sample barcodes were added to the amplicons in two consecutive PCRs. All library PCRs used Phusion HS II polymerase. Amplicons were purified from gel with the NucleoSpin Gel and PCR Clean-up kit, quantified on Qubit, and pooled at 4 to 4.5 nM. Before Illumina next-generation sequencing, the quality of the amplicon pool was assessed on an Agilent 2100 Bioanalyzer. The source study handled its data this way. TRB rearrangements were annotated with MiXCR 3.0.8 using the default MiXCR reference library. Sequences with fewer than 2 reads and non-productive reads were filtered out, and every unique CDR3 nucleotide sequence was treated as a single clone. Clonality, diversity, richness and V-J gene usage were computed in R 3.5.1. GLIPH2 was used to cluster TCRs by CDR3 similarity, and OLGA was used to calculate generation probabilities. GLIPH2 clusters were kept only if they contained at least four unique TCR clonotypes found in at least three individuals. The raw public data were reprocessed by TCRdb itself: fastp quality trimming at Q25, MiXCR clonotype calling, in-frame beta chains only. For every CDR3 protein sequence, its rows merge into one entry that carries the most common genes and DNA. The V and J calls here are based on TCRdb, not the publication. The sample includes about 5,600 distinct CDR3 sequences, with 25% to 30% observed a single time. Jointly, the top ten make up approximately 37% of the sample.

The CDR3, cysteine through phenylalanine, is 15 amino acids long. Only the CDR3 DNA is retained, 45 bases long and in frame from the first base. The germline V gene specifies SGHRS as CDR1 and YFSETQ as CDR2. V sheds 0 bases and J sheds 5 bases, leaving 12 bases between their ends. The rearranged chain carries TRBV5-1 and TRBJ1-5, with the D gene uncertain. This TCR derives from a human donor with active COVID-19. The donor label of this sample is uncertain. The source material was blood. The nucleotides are TGCGCCAGCAGCTTGGTTGGCAGCTTAGATCAGCCCCAGCATTTT. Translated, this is CASSLVGSLDQPQHF. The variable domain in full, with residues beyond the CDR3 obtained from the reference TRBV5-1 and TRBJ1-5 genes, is KAGVTQTPRYLIKTRGQQVTLSCSPISGHRSVSWYQQTPGQGLQFLFEYFSETQRNKGNFPGRFSGRQFSNSRSEMNVSTLELGDSALYLCASSLVGSLDQPQHFGDGTRLSIL.